The sequence of this TCR beta chain was determined in a study of blood T cells in healthy people across ages. The CDR3 length is 16 residues. CDR1 and CDR2 from the germline V gene are SGHTA and FQGNSA. The V and J ends lost 7 bases and 3 bases respectively, with 21 bases between them. Through a sample-barcoded 5' primer and a J-beta primer mix, a second PCR was run for roughly 6 to 12 cycles. Every cDNA molecule carried a tag from a template-switch adaptor bearing 12 random nucleotides. In TCRdb, the 5' RACE reads were re-called with MiXCR into one record per CDR3 protein. Of some 880,000 distinct CDR3 sequences listed, 36% are singletons.

Sequencing was done on a sample of blood. The receptor was derived from a man younger than 30 in good health. J is TRBJ1-1 and V is TRBV7-2; D is possibly TRBD1 (5 bases). CDR3 DNA: TGTGCCAGCAACGGCAGGGTATCACCTTTTTACACTGAAGCTTTCTTT. Protein: CASNGRVSPFYTEAFF.